This T cell receptor beta chain was captured in a study of T-cell memory formation after mild COVID-19. General study results and limits: Most CD4+ clones that shrank were in CM and EM, while CD8+ ones turned up in EMRA.

Using its own MiXCR run on the 5' RACE reads, TCRdb lists one record per CDR3 protein. Here the sample spans fewer than 650,000 distinct CDR3 sequences, roughly 20% being singletons. Of note for this clonotype: As yet, its antigen is unknown.

Germline V gene data show CDR1 as SGDLS and CDR2 as YYNGEE. This CDR3 spans 15 amino acids. Trimming removed 0 bases at V and 2 bases at J, with 12 bases between. The sample consisted of PBMCs or a T cell subset sorted from them (not recorded which). The receptor's source is an adult woman who had mild COVID-19 (a few samples of this study predate the infection). Cell type and time point are not known. The chain has TRBV9 and TRBJ2-7; no reliable D call. DNA of the CDR3: TGTGCCAGCAGCGTAGAAGGGTCTTCCCCCTACGAGCAGTACTTC. Protein product: CASSVEGSSPYEQYF. The whole variable domain, filled in from reference TRBV9 and TRBJ2-7, reads DSGVTQTPKHLITATGQRVTLRCSPRSGDLSVYWYQQSLDQGLQFLIQYYNGEERAKGNILERFSAQQFPDLHSELNLSSLELGDSALYFCASSVEGSSPYEQYFGPGTRLTVT.